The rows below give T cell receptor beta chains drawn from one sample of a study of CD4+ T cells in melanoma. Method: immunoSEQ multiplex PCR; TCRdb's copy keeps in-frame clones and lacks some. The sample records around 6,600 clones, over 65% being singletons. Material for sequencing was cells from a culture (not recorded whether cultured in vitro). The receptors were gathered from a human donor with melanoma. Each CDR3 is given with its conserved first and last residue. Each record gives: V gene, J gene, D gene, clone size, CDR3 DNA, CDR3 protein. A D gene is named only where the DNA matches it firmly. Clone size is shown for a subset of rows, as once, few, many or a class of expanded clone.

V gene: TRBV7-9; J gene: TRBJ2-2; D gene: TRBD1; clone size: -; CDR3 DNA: TGTGCCAGCAGCCTAGGGACAGGGGTAACCGGGGAGCTGTTTTTT; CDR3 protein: CASSLGTGVTGELFF
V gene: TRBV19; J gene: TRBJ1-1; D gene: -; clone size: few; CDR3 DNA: TGTGCCAGTACTAGGGGCGGACGGACTGAAGCTTTCTTT; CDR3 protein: CASTRGGRTEAFF
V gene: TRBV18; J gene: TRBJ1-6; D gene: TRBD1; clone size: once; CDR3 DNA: TGTGCCAGCTCACCACCGGGGACAGGGAGCCTTCCCCTCCACTTT; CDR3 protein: CASSPPGTGSLPLHF
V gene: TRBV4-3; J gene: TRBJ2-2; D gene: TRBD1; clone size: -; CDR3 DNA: TGCGCCAGCAGCCAGGACAGGGGGTGGACCGGGGAGCTGTTTTTT; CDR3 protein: CASSQDRGWTGELFF
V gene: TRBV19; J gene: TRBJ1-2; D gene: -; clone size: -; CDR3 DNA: TGTGCCAGTAGTCCGGGACTCCACTATGGCTACACCTTC; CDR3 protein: CASSPGLHYGYTF
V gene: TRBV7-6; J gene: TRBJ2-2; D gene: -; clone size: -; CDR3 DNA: TGTGCCAGCAGCTCATTAGGGAACACCGGGGAGCTGTTTTTT; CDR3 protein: CASSSLGNTGELFF
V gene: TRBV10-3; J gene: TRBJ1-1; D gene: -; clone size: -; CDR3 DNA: TGTGCCATCCAGCCGGAGGAATACTATTCTGAAGCTTTCTTT; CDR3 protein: CAIQPEEYYSEAFF
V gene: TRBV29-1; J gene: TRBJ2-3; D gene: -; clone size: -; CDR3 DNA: TGCAGCGTGTCGACGGGGACTAGCACAGATACGCAGTATTTT; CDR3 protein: CSVSTGTSTDTQYF
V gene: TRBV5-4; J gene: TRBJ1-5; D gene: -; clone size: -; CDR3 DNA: TGTGCCAGCAGCTTGGCACCTAATCAGCCCCAGCATTTT; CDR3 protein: CASSLAPNQPQHF
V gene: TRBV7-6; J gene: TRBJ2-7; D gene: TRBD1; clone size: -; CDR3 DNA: TGTGCCAGCAGCTTAGGACAGGGCCTAACCTACGAGCAGTACTTC; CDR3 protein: CASSLGQGLTYEQYF
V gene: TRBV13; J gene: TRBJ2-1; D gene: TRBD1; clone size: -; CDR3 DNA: TGTGCCAGCAGCGCCCCCGGGACAGGGGAGTCGGGTGAGCAGTTCTTC; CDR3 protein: CASSAPGTGESGEQFF
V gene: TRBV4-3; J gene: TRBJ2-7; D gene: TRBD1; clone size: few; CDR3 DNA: TGCGCCAGCAGCCAAGTCTCCGGGACAGGGGCCTACGAGCAGTACTTC; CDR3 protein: CASSQVSGTGAYEQYF
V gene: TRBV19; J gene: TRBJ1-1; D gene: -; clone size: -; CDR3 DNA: TGTGCCAGTAGTATGGTGAACCGCGACACTGAAGCTTTCTTT; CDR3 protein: CASSMVNRDTEAFF
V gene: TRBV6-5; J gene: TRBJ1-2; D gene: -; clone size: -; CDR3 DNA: TGTGCCAGCAGTTACTTTAGGCGGGGAAACTATGGCTACACCTTC; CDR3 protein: CASSYFRRGNYGYTF
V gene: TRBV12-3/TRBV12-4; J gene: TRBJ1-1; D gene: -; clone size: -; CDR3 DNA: TGTGCCAGCAGTTTACTAACCAACACTGAAGCTTTCTTT; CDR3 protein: CASSLLTNTEAFF
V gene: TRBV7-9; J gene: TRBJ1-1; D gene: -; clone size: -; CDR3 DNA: TGTGCCAGCAGCTTAGGGATCGGAGGAGTAGGGTACACTGAAGCTTTCTTT; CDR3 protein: CASSLGIGGVGYTEAFF
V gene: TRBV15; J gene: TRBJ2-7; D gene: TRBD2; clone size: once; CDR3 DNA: TGTGCCACCAGCAGGGCGAGAGGGGTACTAGCGGGGACCTACGAGCAGTACTTC; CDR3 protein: CATSRARGVLAGTYEQYF
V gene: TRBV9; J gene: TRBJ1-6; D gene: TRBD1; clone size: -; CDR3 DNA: TGTGCCAGCAGCTCACAGGGGAAGGTTAATTCACCCCTCCACTTT; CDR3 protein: CASSSQGKVNSPLHF
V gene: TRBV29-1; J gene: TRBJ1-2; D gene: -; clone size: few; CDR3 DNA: TGCAGCGTTGTACACGAAGCTAACTATGGCTACACCTTC; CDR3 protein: CSVVHEANYGYTF
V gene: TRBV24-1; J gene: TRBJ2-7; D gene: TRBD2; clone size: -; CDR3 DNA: TGTGCCACCAGTGCAGGGAGGGGTAGCGAGCAGTACTTC; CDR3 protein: CATSAGRGSEQYF
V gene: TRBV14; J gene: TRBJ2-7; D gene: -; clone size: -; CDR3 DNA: TGTGCCAGCAGCCGCGCACCCCGGAACGAGCAGTACTTC; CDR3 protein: CASSRAPRNEQYF
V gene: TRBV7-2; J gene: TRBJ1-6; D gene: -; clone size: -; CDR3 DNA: TGTGCCAGCAGCCCGGGGACCACGGGGTCACCCCTCCACTTT; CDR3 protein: CASSPGTTGSPLHF
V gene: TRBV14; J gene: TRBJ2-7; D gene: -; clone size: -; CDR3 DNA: TGTGCCAGCAGCCAAGAAAACCCCTGGGGCTACACCGGCTCCTACGAGCAGTACTTC; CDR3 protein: CASSQENPWGYTGSYEQYF
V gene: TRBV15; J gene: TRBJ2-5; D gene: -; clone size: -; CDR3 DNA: TGTGCCACCAGCAGAGAACTAGTCCAAGAGACCCAGTACTTC; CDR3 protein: CATSRELVQETQYF
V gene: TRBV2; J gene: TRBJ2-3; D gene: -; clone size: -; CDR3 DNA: TGTGCCAGCAGTGAAGAATCGGGGTACACAGATACGCAGTATTTT; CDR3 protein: CASSEESGYTDTQYF
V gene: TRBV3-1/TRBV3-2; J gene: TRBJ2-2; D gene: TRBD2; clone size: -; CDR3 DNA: TGTGCCAGCAGCCAAGTAGCGGGGGGGCTTCACACCGGGGAGCTGTTTTTT; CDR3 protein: CASSQVAGGLHTGELFF
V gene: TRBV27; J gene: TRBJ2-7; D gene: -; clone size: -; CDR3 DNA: TGTGCCAGCAGCTTCAGGGGACCTTACTCCTACGAGCAGTACTTC; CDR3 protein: CASSFRGPYSYEQYF
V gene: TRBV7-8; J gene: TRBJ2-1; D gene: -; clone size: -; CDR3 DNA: TGTGCCAGCAGCTCCATGACTGAAAACAATGAGCAGTTCTTC; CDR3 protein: CASSSMTENNEQFF
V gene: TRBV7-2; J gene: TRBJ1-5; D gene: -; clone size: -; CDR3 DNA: TGTGCCAGCAGCTTGGGGGGTGAAGGCCGTCCCCAGCATTTT; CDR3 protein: CASSLGGEGRPQHF